Presented here are 14 T cell receptor beta chains from one specimen sequenced in a study of early T cells in non-severe SARS-CoV-2 infection. TCRdb called the 5' RACE reads again in MiXCR, with one record for every CDR3 protein. The sample includes roughly 54,000 distinct CDR3 sequences, roughly 7.6% of them seen just once. The source material was whole blood, sampled at baseline. These receptors originate from an adult who was a healthcare worker with PCR-confirmed SARS-CoV-2 infection or an uninfected control (not recorded which).

The genes are TRBV6-5 and TRBJ1-5; D remains ambiguous. Germline loops: CDR1 MNHEY, CDR2 SVGAGI. This CDR3 contains 14 residues. Trimming left V 2 bases short and J 3 bases short, with 8 bases between. This CDR3 is CASSYRNYNQPQHF. Here the CDR3 DNA reads TGTGCCAGCAGTTACCGGAATTACAATCAGCCCCAGCATTTT.

This clonotype has a handful of counts. V and J are TRBV10-3 and TRBJ1-1; 7 bases fit TRBD1. V was clipped by 2 bases and J by 0 bases; unmatched bases: 0. This CDR3 has 14 amino acids. The V gene's germline CDR1 is ENHRY and CDR2 SYGVKD. The CDR3 loop is CAISETGVNTEAFF. In DNA form, the CDR3 reads TGTGCCATCAGTGAGACAGGGGTGAACACTGAAGCTTTCTTT.

This clonotype was counted between two and nine times. The genes are TRBV14 and TRBJ1-2, with D unresolved. This CDR3 spans 15 amino acids. In germline, CDR1 is SGHDN, CDR2 FVKESK. Trimming stripped 5 bases from V and 5 bases from J, with 18 bases between. CDR3 coding DNA: TGTGCCAGCAGCGCCCAGCCTTCCCGGGTATATGGCTACACCTTC. This codes for CASSAQPSRVYGYTF. Variable domain in full (rest from reference TRBV14 and TRBJ1-2): EAGVTQFPSHSVIEKGQTVTLRCDPISGHDNLYWYRRVMGKEIKFLLHFVKESKQDESGMPNNRFLAERTGGTYSTLKVQPAELEDSGVYFCASSAQPSRVYGYTFGSGTRLTVV.

This clonotype has only a few counts. CDR3 in amino acids: CASTQASLGAGELFF. The CDR3 nucleotides are TGTGCCAGCACCCAAGCCTCGCTAGGGGCCGGGGAGCTGTTTTTT. This chain links TRBV12-3 or TRBV12-4 with TRBJ2-2, with TRBD1 as a possible D gene (5 bases). Trimming removed 7 bases from V and 6 bases from J, with 18 bases in between. The CDR3 runs 15 residues.

As to this clonotype: This may be a read error: a much more frequent sequence differs by one nucleotide. This chain joins TRBV20-1 and TRBJ2-7; D is unresolved. Per germline, CDR1 DFQATT and CDR2 SNEGSKA (reference sequence). The germline V and J ends were trimmed by 3 bases and 0 bases, with 9 bases remaining between them. The CDR3 spans 13 residues. DNA of the CDR3: TGCAGTGCTAGCGACCAGAACTCCTACGAGCAGTACTTC. This translates into CSASDQNSYEQYF.

This clonotype was counted ten times or more. The chain couples TRBV6-5 to TRBJ2-3; 13 bases align to TRBD2. CDR1 and CDR2 from the germline V gene are MNHEY and SVGAGI. CDR3 size: 21 residues. The junction had 14 bases not matched to a gene; V was cut back by 2 bases and J by 0 bases. The CDR3 bases are TGTGCCAGCAGTTACCGGTTCAGGAGGGGACTAGCGGGATCTAGCACAGATACGCAGTATTTT. Protein sequence: CASSYRFRRGLAGSSTDTQYF.

This clonotype was seen repeatedly, ten times or more. This rearrangement joins TRBV3-1 to TRBJ2-5; 11 bases are a match to TRBD2. V lost 4 bases to trimming and J lost 2 bases; unmatched junction nucleotides: 9. The CDR3 runs 17 residues. Germline V lookup: CDR1 LGHDT, CDR2 YNNKEL (reference sequence). CDR3 sequence (DNA): TGTGCCAGCAGCCCGCCGCCTAGCGGGAGGTTTCAAGAGACCCAGTACTTC. Protein product: CASSPPPSGRFQETQYF.

This rearrangement joins TRBV5-4 to TRBJ2-3; TRBD2 might be the D (5 bases). The CDR3 length is 13 residues. Trimming stripped 6 bases from V and 1 base from J, with 9 bases between. CDR1 SGHNT and CDR2 YYREEE come from the germline V gene (reference sequence). The CDR3 spells CASKDFGTDTQYF. CDR3 nucleotides: TGTGCCAGCAAGGACTTTGGCACAGATACGCAGTATTTT.

The V call is TRBV27, the J call TRBJ2-7; no firm D call. The ends were cut back, 0 bases at V and 5 bases at J, with 8 bases in the middle. Per the germline V gene, CDR1 is MNHEY and CDR2 is SMNVEV (reference sequence). This CDR3 spans 13 amino acids. The CDR3 bases are TGTGCCAGCAGTTTATCGGCCAGTAACGAGCAGTACTTC. It translates to CASSLSASNEQYF.

The DNA of the CDR3 is TGTGCCAGCAGCGAACCAGGGGGCGGGAAACTGTTTTTT. Translated, it gives CASSEPGGGKLFF. The chain couples TRBV9 to TRBJ1-4, with 8 bases matching TRBD1. Germline CDR1 and CDR2: SGDLS and YYNGEE. The ends lost 3 bases at V and 11 bases at J; junction bases unmatched: 6. The CDR3 loop spans 13 amino acids.

This sequence joins TRBV6-1 and TRBJ1-4, with no clear D. Trimming took 3 bases from V and 10 from J, leaving 18 bases between them. CDR1 is MNHNS and CDR2 is SASEGT in the germline V gene. This CDR3 is built from 15 residues. The chain's CDR3 is CASSEMRSAGVKLFF. The CDR3 bases are TGTGCCAGCAGTGAGATGCGGTCAGCCGGTGTAAAACTGTTTTTT.

The V gene is TRBV20-1, the J gene TRBJ1-2; tentatively, D is TRBD1 (5 bases). Trimming took 0 bases from V and 3 from J, leaving 14 bases between them. The CDR3 is 15 amino acids. Germline V gene data show CDR1 as DFQATT and CDR2 as SNEGSKA (reference sequence). The CDR3 reads CSARDWSGQDYGYTF. DNA for the CDR3: TGCAGTGCTAGAGATTGGTCAGGGCAGGACTATGGCTACACCTTC.

The V and J genes are TRBV28 and TRBJ2-7; 11 nucleotides match TRBD2. With V trimmed by 5 bases and J by 6 bases, 9 bases remained unmatched. CDR1 is MDHEN and CDR2 is SYDVKM in the germline V gene. This CDR3 region has 15 residues. In DNA, the CDR3 is TGTGCCAGCAGTCCGACTAGCGGGAACCGGGGCGAGCAGTACTTC. This sequence encodes CASSPTSGNRGEQYF.

This rearrangement joins TRBV28 to TRBJ2-7, with D possibly matching TRBD2 (6 bases). Germline V lookup: CDR1 MDHEN, CDR2 SYDVKM. The CDR3 is 12 amino acids. V lost 10 bases, J lost 2 bases, and 12 bases lay in between. CDR3: CATTRGTYEQYF. The CDR3, as DNA: TGTGCCACCACCCGGGGGACCTACGAGCAGTACTTC.